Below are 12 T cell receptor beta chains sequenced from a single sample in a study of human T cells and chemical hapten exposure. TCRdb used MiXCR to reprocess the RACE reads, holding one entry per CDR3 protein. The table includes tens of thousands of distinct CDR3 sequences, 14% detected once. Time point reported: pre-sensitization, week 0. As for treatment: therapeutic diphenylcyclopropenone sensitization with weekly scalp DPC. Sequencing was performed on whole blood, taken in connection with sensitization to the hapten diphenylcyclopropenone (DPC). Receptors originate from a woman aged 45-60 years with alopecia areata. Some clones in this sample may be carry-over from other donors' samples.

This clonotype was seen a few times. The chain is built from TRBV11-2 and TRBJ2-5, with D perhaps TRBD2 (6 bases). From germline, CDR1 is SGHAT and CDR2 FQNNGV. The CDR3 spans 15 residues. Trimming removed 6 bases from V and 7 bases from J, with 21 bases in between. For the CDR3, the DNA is TGTGCCAGCAGTATACGACTAGGACCCGAGGGGACCCAGTACTTC. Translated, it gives CASSIRLGPEGTQYF.

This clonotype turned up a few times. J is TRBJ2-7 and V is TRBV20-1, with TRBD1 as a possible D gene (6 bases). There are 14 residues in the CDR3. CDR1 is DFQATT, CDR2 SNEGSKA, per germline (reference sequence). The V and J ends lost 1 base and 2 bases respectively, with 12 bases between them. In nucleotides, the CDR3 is TGCAGTGCTAGAGGGGACATTACCGCCTACGAGCAGTACTTC. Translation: CSARGDITAYEQYF.

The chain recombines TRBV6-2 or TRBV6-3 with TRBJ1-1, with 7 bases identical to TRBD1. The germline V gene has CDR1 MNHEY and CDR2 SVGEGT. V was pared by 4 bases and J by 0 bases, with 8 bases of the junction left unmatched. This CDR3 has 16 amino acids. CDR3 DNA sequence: TGTGCCAGCAGTTCATGGACAGGTAACATGAACACTGAAGCTTTCTTT. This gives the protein CASSSWTGNMNTEAFF.

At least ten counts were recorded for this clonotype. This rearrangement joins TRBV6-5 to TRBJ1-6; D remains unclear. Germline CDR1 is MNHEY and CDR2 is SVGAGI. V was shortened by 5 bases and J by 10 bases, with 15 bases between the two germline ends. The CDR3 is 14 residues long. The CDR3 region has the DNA TGTGCCAGCAGTATTGGTAGGGAGAGCTCACCCCTCCACTTT. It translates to CASSIGRESSPLHF.

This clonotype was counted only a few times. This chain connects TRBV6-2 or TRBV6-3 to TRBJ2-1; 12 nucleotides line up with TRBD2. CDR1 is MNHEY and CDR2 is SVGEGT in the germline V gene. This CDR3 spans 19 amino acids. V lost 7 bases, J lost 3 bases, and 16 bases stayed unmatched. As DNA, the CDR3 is TGTGCCAGCACCTACTCAGGACTAGCGGGACCCGTCGGCTACAATGAGCAGTTCTTC. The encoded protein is CASTYSGLAGPVGYNEQFF.

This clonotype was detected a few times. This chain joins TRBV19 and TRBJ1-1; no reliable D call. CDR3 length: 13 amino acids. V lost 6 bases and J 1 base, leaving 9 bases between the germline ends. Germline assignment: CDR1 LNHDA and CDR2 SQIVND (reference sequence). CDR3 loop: CASSRTENTEAFF. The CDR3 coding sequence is TGTGCCAGTAGCCGGACGGAGAACACTGAAGCTTTCTTT.

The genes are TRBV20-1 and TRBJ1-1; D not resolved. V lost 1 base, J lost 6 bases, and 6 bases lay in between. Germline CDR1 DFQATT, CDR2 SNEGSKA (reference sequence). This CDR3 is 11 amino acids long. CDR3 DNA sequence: TGCAGTGCTAGAGCGACACCTGAAGCTTTCTTT. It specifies CSARATPEAFF.

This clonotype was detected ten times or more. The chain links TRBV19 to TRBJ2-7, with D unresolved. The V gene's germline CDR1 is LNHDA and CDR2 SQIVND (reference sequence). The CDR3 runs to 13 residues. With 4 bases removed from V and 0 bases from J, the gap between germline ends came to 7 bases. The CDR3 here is CASSSGSSYEQYF. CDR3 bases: TGTGCCAGTAGTAGCGGCAGCTCCTACGAGCAGTACTTC.

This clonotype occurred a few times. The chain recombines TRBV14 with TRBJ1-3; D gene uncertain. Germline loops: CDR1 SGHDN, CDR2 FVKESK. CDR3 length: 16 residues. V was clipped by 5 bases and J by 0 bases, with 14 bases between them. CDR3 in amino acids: CASSAKFRTSGNTIYF. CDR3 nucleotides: TGTGCCAGCAGCGCCAAGTTCCGAACCTCTGGAAACACCATATATTTT. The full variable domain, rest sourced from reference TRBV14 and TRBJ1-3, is EAGVTQFPSHSVIEKGQTVTLRCDPISGHDNLYWYRRVMGKEIKFLLHFVKESKQDESGMPNNRFLAERTGGTYSTLKVQPAELEDSGVYFCASSAKFRTSGNTIYFGEGSWLTVV.

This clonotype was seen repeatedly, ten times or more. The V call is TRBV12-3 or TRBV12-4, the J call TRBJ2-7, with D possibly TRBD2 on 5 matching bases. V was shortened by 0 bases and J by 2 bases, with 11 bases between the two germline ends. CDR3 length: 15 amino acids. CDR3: CASSLARGSTYEQYF. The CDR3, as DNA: TGTGCCAGCAGTTTAGCTCGGGGATCTACCTACGAGCAGTACTTC.

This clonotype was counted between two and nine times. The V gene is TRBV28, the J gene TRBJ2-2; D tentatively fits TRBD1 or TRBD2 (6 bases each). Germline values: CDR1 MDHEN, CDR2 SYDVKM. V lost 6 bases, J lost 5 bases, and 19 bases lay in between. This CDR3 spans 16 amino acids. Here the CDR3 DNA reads TGTGCCAGCAGCCCCCCCTTAGGGGGGACTACCGGGGAGCTGTTTTTT. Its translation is CASSPPLGGTTGELFF.

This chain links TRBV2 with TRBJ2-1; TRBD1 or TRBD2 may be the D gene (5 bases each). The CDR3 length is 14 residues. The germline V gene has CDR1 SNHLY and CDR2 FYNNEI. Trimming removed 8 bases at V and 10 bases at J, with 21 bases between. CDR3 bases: TGTGCCAGCCTTCTTTCCCCCGGTGGGGACGAGCAGTTCTTC. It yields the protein CASLLSPGGDEQFF.